This T cell receptor beta chain was retrieved from a study of spatial heterogeneity in lung cancer. Unmatched junction bases numbered 1, after V lost 3 bases and J lost 2 bases. CDR1 SGHVS and CDR2 FQNEAQ come from the germline V gene. The CDR3 contains 14 residues. This clonotype was counted ten times or more. Time point noted: sample taken at primary tumor resection. In each case, whole RNA from tumor, nontumor lung or frozen PBMC was sequenced unsorted. Every TCR cDNA molecule bore a unique molecular identifier. TCRdb reprocessed the 5' RACE reads via MiXCR and lists one record per CDR3 protein. The table lists roughly 48,000 distinct CDR3 sequences, roughly 5% of them singletons.

V usage is TRBV7-8 and J usage is TRBJ2-7, with 10 bases lining up with TRBD2. The clonotype originates from a male donor with early-stage non-small cell lung cancer. Sample: PBMCs, taken at surgery. The CDR3 DNA reads TGTGCCAGCAGCTTGAGCGGGAGGGCCTACGAGCAGTACTTC. This translates into CASSLSGRAYEQYF. The whole variable domain, filled in from reference TRBV7-8 and TRBJ2-7, reads GAGVSQSPRYKVAKRGQDVALRCDPISGHVSLFWYQQALGQGPEFLTYFQNEAQLDKSGLPSDRFFAERPEGSVSTLKIQRTQQEDSAVYLCASSLSGRAYEQYFGPGTRLTVT.